This T cell receptor (beta chain) is drawn from a study of blood T cell repertoires in COVID-19 (dated by TCRdb to 2019 to 2021). For context, the study as a whole: Samples from collaborators originated in the United States, Italy and Spain and spanned both the acute and convalescent phases of COVID-19. The prospective study material was composed of cDNA or gDNA derived from T cells, B-cell-depleted T cells, or PBMCs. The dataset comprised deeply sampled blood TCRbeta repertoires from subjects exposed to, actively infected with, or recovered from COVID-19. The repertoires were made available in a free public database intended to serve as a resource for research on the immune response to SARS-CoV-2. Samples were obtained from the ongoing ImmuneRACE study (first 160 participants) and from 1,254 subjects provided by 6 global collaborators. Nearly every sample came with metadata listing a de-identified subject ID, COVID-19 status, age in years and sex. Where available, HLA class I and class II types were obtained from metadata supplied by the sample provider rather than from assay-based typing. The paper as a whole reports these results and caveats: How much clinical and demographic metadata was included differed by source and by participant, and the metadata was provided uncurated.

With regard to this clone: The target of this receptor is not known. The sample holds no much larger clone one base away, and base qualities are not on file.

The immunoSEQ Assay, a bias-controlled multiplex PCR, was used to amplify TCRbeta CDR3 regions from genomic DNA. In the authors' own workflow: The number of nucleated cells in each sample was estimated by amplification of reference gene primers within the assay. To quantify the absolute abundance of each unique TCRbeta CDR3 rearrangement, sequence reads were collapsed and filtered. For each sample, productive Simpson clonality was calculated as the square root of Simpson's diversity index across productive rearrangements. TCRdb re-hosts the immuneACCESS table, in-frame sequences only. Its copies lack some clones; in the studies checked, an unresolved V gene accounts for under half of them, and the cause for the rest is not known. V and J calls and clone size are as listed in that table; D and trimming were resolved from the DNA. In all, the sample holds roughly 170,000 clones, and 84% of those were seen once. Clones ranked in the top ten supply roughly 12% of the sample.

Participants in the prospective study were enrolled through a virtual design, were aged roughly 18 to 100 years, and lived in under 25 United States geographic areas. In the prospective study, cohorts were assigned on the basis of participant-reported clinical history obtained from a screening survey and a study questionnaire. Recovered participants in ImmuneRACE Cohort 3 were defined as having two consecutive negative NP/OP PCR tests, clearance from a healthcare professional, or resolution of symptoms. Each participant in the prospective study had whole blood, serum and a nasopharyngeal or oropharyngeal swab collected by mobile phlebotomists. Over a 2-month period, participants in the prospective study had the option of providing additional blood draws and questionnaires. Prospective study blood samples were shipped either frozen or at room temperature before DNA extraction. The CDR3, from cysteine to phenylalanine, totals 13 residues. Of all the DNA, just the CDR3 is kept, 39 bases in frame from base 1. Between the V and J ends, shortened by 3 bases and 3 bases respectively, the junction contains 6 bases.

The TCR sequence derives from a man between 45 and 60 years old who had recovered from COVID-19. Sequenced: PBMCs or T cells enriched from blood (not recorded which). The V and J segments used are TRBV12-3 or TRBV12-4 and TRBJ1-5; TRBD1 is possibly the D segment (6 matching bases). CDR3 region: CASSLGHNQPQHF. The DNA sequence is given as TGTGCCAGCAGTTTGGGACACAATCAGCCCCAGCATTTT.